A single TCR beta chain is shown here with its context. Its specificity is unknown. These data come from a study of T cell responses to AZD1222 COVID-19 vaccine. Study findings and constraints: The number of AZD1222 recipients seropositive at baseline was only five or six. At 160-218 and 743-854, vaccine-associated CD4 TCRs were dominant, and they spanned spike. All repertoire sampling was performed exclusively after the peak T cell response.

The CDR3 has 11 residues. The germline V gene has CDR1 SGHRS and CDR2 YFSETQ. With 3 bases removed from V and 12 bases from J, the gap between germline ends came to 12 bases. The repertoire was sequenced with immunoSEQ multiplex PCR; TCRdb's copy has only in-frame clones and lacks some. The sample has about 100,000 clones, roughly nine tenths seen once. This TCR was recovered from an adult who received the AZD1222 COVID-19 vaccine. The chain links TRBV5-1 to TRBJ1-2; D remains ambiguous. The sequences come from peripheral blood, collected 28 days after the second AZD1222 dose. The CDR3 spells CASSSAGEHTF. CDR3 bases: TGCGCCAGCAGCTCCGCGGGAGAGCACACCTTC.